These 17 T cell receptor beta chains originate from one sample sequenced in a study of CD8 T cells in ankylosing spondylitis. TCRdb processed the 5' RACE reads anew with MiXCR; each CDR3 protein has one entry. The sample includes 450,000 to 550,000 distinct CDR3 sequences, over 4% of them seen just once. The antigens these receptors bind are not known. Notes on the study in general: Blood from ankylosing spondylitis patients appeared to carry a characteristic eight-variant TCR beta motif.

The sample was blood, either unsorted or a sorted T cell fraction (not recorded which). Receptors were obtained from a male donor with ankylosing spondylitis.

In this sample, this clonotype turned up many times. The gene calls are TRBV29-1 and TRBJ1-2; D remains ambiguous. Deletions cut 2 bases from V and 5 bases from J, with 9 bases between. This CDR3 is built from 12 residues. Germline assignment: CDR1 SQVTM and CDR2 ANQGSEA. The CDR3 nucleotides are TGCAGCGTTGAAAGCCTGGGGTATGGCTACACCTTC. Residues: CSVESLGYGYTF.

This clonotype was detected many times. The rearrangement links TRBV4-3 to TRBJ1-3; D not certain. Germline CDR1 is LGHNA and CDR2 is YSLEER. The V end lost 0 bases, the J end lost 0 bases, and 12 bases lay between the germline ends. This CDR3 is 17 amino acids long. CDR3 in amino acids: CASSQDVLAYSGNTIYF. CDR3 nucleotides: TGCGCCAGCAGCCAAGATGTTCTCGCCTACTCTGGAAACACCATATATTTT.

At least ten counts were recorded for this clonotype. This rearrangement joins TRBV20-1 to TRBJ1-4; possibly TRBD1 for D (6 bases). V was clipped by 7 bases and J by 7 bases, with 16 bases between them. The CDR3 totals 13 residues. Germline assignment: CDR1 DFQATT and CDR2 SNEGSKA (reference sequence). The CDR3 DNA sequence: TGCAGTGGACAGGAGGAGGGTCGTGAAAAACTGTTTTTT. This gives the protein CSGQEEGREKLFF.

There are many counts of this clonotype. CDR3 region: CAINDPFSGNTIYF. In nucleotides, the CDR3 is TGTGCCATCAATGACCCGTTCTCTGGAAACACCATATATTTT. This chain uses TRBV10-3 with TRBJ1-3; D call uncertain. V was shortened by 7 bases and J by 0 bases, with 10 bases between the two germline ends. Germline V lookup: CDR1 ENHRY, CDR2 SYGVKD. The CDR3 is 14 residues long.

This clonotype was recorded at least ten times. This chain connects TRBV20-1 to TRBJ2-5; TRBD2 matches at 8 bases. Losses at the gene ends were 6 bases for V and 5 bases for J; bases not matched to a gene: 8. The CDR3 consists of 13 residues. Per germline, CDR1 DFQATT and CDR2 SNEGSKA (reference sequence). CDR3 sequence (DNA): TGCAGTGCCAGCCGGGGGGGGAGGGAGACCCAGTACTTC. Its translation is CSASRGGRETQYF.

This clonotype occurred many times. The chain carries TRBV6-5 and TRBJ1-2, with 7 bases matching TRBD1. The germline V gene has CDR1 MNHEY and CDR2 SVGAGI. V shed 2 bases, J shed 2 bases, and the junction held 8 bases outside the gene matches. The CDR3 is 16 amino acids. The CDR3 region is CASSYKGGEVNYGYTF. In DNA, the CDR3 is TGTGCCAGCAGTTACAAAGGGGGCGAGGTGAACTATGGCTACACCTTC.

This clonotype was picked up many times. The gene calls are TRBV29-1 and TRBJ2-4; no definite D call. V lost 3 bases and J lost 1, with 7 bases in between. The germline CDR1 and CDR2 sequences are SQVTM and ANQGSEA. The CDR3 extends over 13 amino acids. CDR3 nucleotide sequence: TGCAGCGTTGATCTGGGGGCCAAAAACATTCAGTACTTC. Translation gives CSVDLGAKNIQYF.

This clonotype was recorded many times. This chain connects TRBV9 to TRBJ2-3; D unclear. The CDR3 totals 14 residues. The germline V and J ends were trimmed by 0 bases and 5 bases, with 10 bases remaining between them. Germline CDR1 and CDR2: SGDLS and YYNGEE. CDR3 amino acids: CASSVEGLEDTQYF. The CDR3 DNA follows: TGTGCCAGCAGCGTAGAGGGCCTTGAAGATACGCAGTATTTT.

The table lists this clonotype with many counts. The rearrangement links TRBV12-3 or TRBV12-4 to TRBJ2-7; 12 nucleotides line up with TRBD2. The CDR3 loop spans 17 amino acids. The V and J ends lost 1 base and 5 bases, in that order; junction bases with no gene match: 9. The CDR3 here is CASSLGVLAGGLNEQYF. CDR3 DNA: TGTGCCAGCAGTTTAGGGGTCCTAGCGGGAGGGCTTAACGAGCAGTACTTC.

Ten or more counts support this clonotype. This chain links TRBV6-1 with TRBJ2-2; D tentatively reads TRBD1 or TRBD2 (5 bases each). This CDR3 is built from 14 residues. V was shortened by 8 bases and J by 6 bases, with 16 bases between the two germline ends. The germline gives CDR1 MNHNS, CDR2 SASEGT. CDR3 sequence reads: CASGGIMLSGELFF. CDR3 nucleotide sequence: TGTGCCAGCGGGGGAATAATGTTGTCCGGGGAGCTGTTTTTT.

This clonotype was recorded many times. The chain recombines TRBV4-3 with TRBJ1-2; TRBD1 might be the D (5 bases). CDR3 length equals 14 residues. The V end was cut by 2 bases, the J end by 4 bases, with 11 bases between. Germline assignment: CDR1 LGHNA and CDR2 YSLEER. The DNA for the CDR3 is TGCGCCAGCAGCCAATGGGGGGGAGGCTATGGCTACACCTTC. Translating gives CASSQWGGGYGYTF.

This clonotype was seen many times. V gene TRBV7-9 combines with J gene TRBJ2-1; either TRBD1 or TRBD2 may fit D (5 bases each). V was trimmed by 7 bases and J by 4 bases, leaving 14 bases between them. There are 14 residues in the CDR3. The germline gives CDR1 SEHNR, CDR2 FQNEAQ (reference sequence). The CDR3 DNA reads TGTGCCAGCAACAACCGGGACGGATACAATGAGCAGTTCTTC. It translates to CASNNRDGYNEQFF.

This clonotype was counted many times. This chain links TRBV3-1 with TRBJ1-4; D possibly corresponds to TRBD1 (6 bases). This CDR3 contains 13 residues. Germline values: CDR1 LGHDT, CDR2 YNNKEL (reference sequence). V was trimmed by 6 bases and J by 8 bases, leaving 13 bases between them. The CDR3 DNA is TGTGCCAGCAGTCTCAGGGGTGAAGAAAAACTGTTTTTT. Translation: CASSLRGEEKLFF. Based on the CDR3 plus reference TRBV3-1 and TRBJ1-4, the full variable domain is DTAVSQTPKYLVTQMGNDKSIKCEQNLGHDTMYWYKQDSKKFLKIMFSYNNKELIINETVPNRFSPKSPDKAHLNLHINSLELGDSAVYFCASSLRGEEKLFFGSGTQLSVL.

This clonotype was found many times. The rearrangement links TRBV29-1 to TRBJ2-7; either TRBD1 or TRBD2 may fit D (5 bases each). Trimming pared 6 bases from V and 2 bases from J, leaving 17 bases between. The CDR3 sequence is 14 residues long. Germline V gene sequence: CDR1 SQVTM, CDR2 ANQGSEA. The CDR3 protein is CSVTGTASTYEQYF. The CDR3 nucleotides are TGCAGCGTGACCGGGACGGCATCGACCTACGAGCAGTACTTC.

This clonotype was seen at least ten times. The rearrangement uses TRBV20-1 and TRBJ1-1; D is possibly TRBD1 (5 bases). Trimming shortened V by 5 bases and J by 0 bases, and 13 bases separated the two germline ends. Germline-derived CDR1 and CDR2 are DFQATT and SNEGSKA (reference sequence). The CDR3 consists of 14 residues. The CDR3 region has the DNA TGCAGTGCTCTCCCGACAGACCTGAACACTGAAGCTTTCTTT. As protein: CSALPTDLNTEAFF.

This clonotype was found many times. V gene TRBV20-1 combines with J gene TRBJ2-2; maybe TRBD2 (5 bases). This CDR3 comprises 14 residues. V lost 2 bases and J 4 bases, leaving 11 bases between the germline ends. Germline-derived CDR1 and CDR2 are DFQATT and SNEGSKA (reference sequence). The CDR3 is CSARWSGGTGELFF. The CDR3 DNA is TGCAGTGCTAGATGGAGCGGCGGCACCGGGGAGCTGTTTTTT.

This clonotype has only a few counts. The CDR3 loop reads CASSRGRGGRSDTQYF. CDR3 bases: TGTGCCAGCAGCCGCGGGCGGGGGGGCCGTTCAGATACGCAGTATTTT. V usage is TRBV7-2 and J usage is TRBJ2-3, with TRBD2 identical over 9 bases. This CDR3 spans 16 amino acids. Germline CDR1 and CDR2: SGHTA and FQGNSA. The J segment lost 4 bases and the V segment lost 5 bases, leaving 10 bases of the junction unmatched.